This is a list of T cell receptor beta chains from one sample in a study of CD8 T cells in ankylosing spondylitis. TCRdb processed the 5' RACE reads anew with MiXCR; each CDR3 protein has one entry. The data contain hundreds of thousands of distinct CDR3 sequences, around 7.8% of them singletons. The specimen was blood, either unsorted or a sorted T cell fraction (not recorded which). Receptor source: a male donor with ankylosing spondylitis or in good health (not recorded which). CDR3s include the opening cysteine and the closing phenylalanine or tryptophan. The D gene is left open where the match is weak. Expanded clones get a size class; other rows say once, few or many, or leave the size out.

clone_size: few; d_call: TRBD2; j_call: TRBJ2-7; v_call: TRBV9; cdr3_aa: CASSTGREASYEQYF; cdr3_nt: TGTGCCAGCAGCACCGGGAGGGAAGCAAGCTACGAGCAGTACTTC
clone_size: many; d_call: NA; j_call: TRBJ2-7; v_call: TRBV21-1; cdr3_aa: CASSKVGGPYEQYF; cdr3_nt: TGTGCCAGCAGCAAAGTCGGGGGCCCCTACGAGCAGTACTTC
clone_size: many; d_call: NA; j_call: TRBJ1-5; v_call: TRBV6-6; cdr3_aa: CASRAVTEPQHF; cdr3_nt: TGTGCCAGCAGGGCCGTTACGGAGCCCCAGCATTTT
clone_size: many; d_call: NA; j_call: TRBJ1-5; v_call: TRBV6-2/TRBV6-3; cdr3_aa: CASTVGSTSGQPQHF; cdr3_nt: TGTGCCAGCACCGTGGGGTCGACTTCAGGCCAGCCCCAGCATTTT
clone_size: many; d_call: NA; j_call: TRBJ1-2; v_call: TRBV24-1; cdr3_aa: CATSDPGRGDGYTF; cdr3_nt: TGTGCCACCAGTGACCCCGGACGGGGGGACGGCTACACCTTC
clone_size: many; d_call: NA; j_call: TRBJ2-1; v_call: TRBV20-1; cdr3_aa: CSARDENRVMHNEQFF; cdr3_nt: TGCAGTGCTAGAGATGAAAACAGGGTGATGCACAATGAGCAGTTCTTC
clone_size: once; d_call: NA; j_call: TRBJ1-2; v_call: TRBV20-1; cdr3_aa: CSARPRLSNYGFTF; cdr3_nt: TGCAGTGCTAGGCCCCGGTTGAGTAACTATGGCTTCACCTTC
clone_size: many; d_call: NA; j_call: TRBJ1-5; v_call: TRBV5-1; cdr3_aa: CASSLDPGDAQHF; cdr3_nt: TGCGCCAGCAGCTTGGATCCAGGGGACGCCCAGCATTTT
clone_size: few; d_call: NA; j_call: TRBJ2-5; v_call: TRBV12-3/TRBV12-4; cdr3_aa: CASSFSNIQETQYF; cdr3_nt: TGTGCCAGCAGTTTTAGCAACATCCAAGAGACCCAGTACTTC
clone_size: many; d_call: TRBD2; j_call: TRBJ2-5; v_call: TRBV7-2; cdr3_aa: CASSFSGVPQETQYF; cdr3_nt: TGTGCCAGCAGCTTTAGCGGGGTACCCCAAGAGACCCAGTACTTC
clone_size: many; d_call: NA; j_call: TRBJ2-3; v_call: TRBV29-1; cdr3_aa: CSVGNRPDTQYF; cdr3_nt: TGCAGCGTTGGAAACCGGCCAGATACGCAGTATTTT
clone_size: many; d_call: TRBD1; j_call: TRBJ2-7; v_call: TRBV5-4; cdr3_aa: CASSSGGLAQYEQYF; cdr3_nt: TGTGCCAGCAGCTCAGGGGGCTTGGCCCAATACGAGCAGTACTTC
clone_size: few; d_call: NA; j_call: TRBJ1-2; v_call: TRBV7-9; cdr3_aa: CASSLGTDSDYGYTF; cdr3_nt: TGTGCCAGCAGCTTAGGGACCGACAGTGACTATGGCTACACCTTC
clone_size: many; d_call: NA; j_call: TRBJ2-3; v_call: TRBV29-1; cdr3_aa: CSVARQESTDTQYF; cdr3_nt: TGCAGCGTGGCTAGACAGGAAAGCACAGATACGCAGTATTTT
clone_size: few; d_call: NA; j_call: TRBJ1-4; v_call: TRBV30; cdr3_aa: CAWSVPPGAVNEKLFF; cdr3_nt: TGTGCCTGGAGTGTACCACCGGGCGCAGTTAATGAAAAACTGTTTTTT
clone_size: many; d_call: NA; j_call: TRBJ2-2; v_call: TRBV20-1; cdr3_aa: CSAKPGLSTGELFF; cdr3_nt: TGCAGTGCTAAACCAGGGTTGAGCACCGGGGAGCTGTTTTTT
clone_size: many; d_call: TRBD1; j_call: TRBJ2-7; v_call: TRBV5-5; cdr3_aa: CASSPRRGQGYYEQYF; cdr3_nt: TGTGCCAGCAGCCCTCGAAGGGGACAGGGTTACTACGAGCAGTACTTC
clone_size: NA; d_call: TRBD2; j_call: TRBJ2-5; v_call: TRBV15; cdr3_aa: CATSTSGGVETQYF; cdr3_nt: TGTGCCACCAGCACTAGCGGGGGGGTAGAGACCCAGTACTTC
clone_size: NA; d_call: NA; j_call: TRBJ2-2; v_call: TRBV30; cdr3_aa: CAWRVNGAGELFF; cdr3_nt: TGTGCCTGGAGGGTAAATGGCGCCGGGGAGCTGTTTTTT
clone_size: many; d_call: NA; j_call: TRBJ1-3; v_call: TRBV10-3; cdr3_aa: CATRISGNTIYF; cdr3_nt: TGTGCCACCAGGATCTCTGGAAACACCATATATTTT
clone_size: many; d_call: NA; j_call: TRBJ2-5; v_call: TRBV12-3/TRBV12-4; cdr3_aa: CASSLVPQETQYF; cdr3_nt: TGTGCCAGCAGTTTGGTCCCGCAAGAGACCCAGTACTTC
clone_size: few; d_call: NA; j_call: TRBJ2-7; v_call: TRBV7-2; cdr3_aa: CASSLEGRGLAYEQYF; cdr3_nt: TGTGCCAGCAGCTTAGAGGGGAGGGGGCTTGCCTACGAGCAGTACTTC
clone_size: NA; d_call: NA; j_call: TRBJ1-2; v_call: TRBV5-4; cdr3_aa: CASSFGQENYGYTF; cdr3_nt: TGTGCCAGCAGCTTCGGGCAGGAAAACTATGGCTACACCTTC
clone_size: NA; d_call: NA; j_call: TRBJ2-1; v_call: TRBV3-1; cdr3_aa: CASSLEGREQFF; cdr3_nt: TGTGCCAGCAGCCTGGAGGGGAGGGAGCAGTTCTTC
clone_size: many; d_call: TRBD1; j_call: TRBJ2-1; v_call: TRBV11-2; cdr3_aa: CASSFPGQFDNEQFF; cdr3_nt: TGTGCCAGCAGCTTTCCGGGACAGTTTGACAATGAGCAGTTCTTC
clone_size: many; d_call: NA; j_call: TRBJ1-1; v_call: TRBV6-2/TRBV6-3; cdr3_aa: CASSDAKGGIAEAFF; cdr3_nt: TGTGCCAGCAGCGATGCGAAAGGGGGTATCGCTGAAGCTTTCTTT
clone_size: many; d_call: NA; j_call: TRBJ1-6; v_call: TRBV12-3/TRBV12-4; cdr3_aa: CASSLEAVASPLHF; cdr3_nt: TGTGCCAGCAGTTTAGAGGCGGTAGCTTCACCCCTCCACTTT
clone_size: many; d_call: TRBD2; j_call: TRBJ2-3; v_call: TRBV19; cdr3_aa: CASSIASGSSTDTQYF; cdr3_nt: TGTGCCAGTAGTATAGCTAGCGGGAGCAGCACAGATACGCAGTATTTT